These T cell receptor beta chains were read from a single sample in a study of shared clonotypes between healthy human individuals. Clones were sequenced by immunoSEQ multiplex PCR, and TCRdb holds only the in-frame ones, with some missing. This sample yields fewer than 1.6 million clones, of which approximately 98.5% are seen a single time; 0.36% belongs to the top ten. Sequencing was done on a sample of naive CD4+ T cells sorted from blood. Receptor source: a man aged 25-45 years in good health. CDR3s include the opening cysteine and the closing phenylalanine or tryptophan. A D gene is named only where the DNA matches it firmly. Size is omitted from some rows. Given values are once, few, many or a class for expanded clones.

>-|TRBV2|-|TRBJ2-1
TGTGCCAGCAGTGATGGTTTGAGGTCCTACAATGAGCAGTTCTTC
CASSDGLRSYNEQFF
>-|TRBV5-1|-|TRBJ2-1
TGCGCCAGCAGCTTGACAGACAGCTCCTACAATGAGCAGTTCTTC
CASSLTDSSYNEQFF
>-|TRBV7-9|-|TRBJ1-2
TGTGCCAGCAGCTTCAGAGAAGCTAACTATGGCTACACCTTC
CASSFREANYGYTF
>-|TRBV9|-|TRBJ2-7
TGTGCCAGCAGCCCAGATGGGAGGCGGCCAGGCGAGCAGTACTTC
CASSPDGRRPGEQYF
>-|TRBV6-1|TRBD1|TRBJ1-2
TGTGCCAGCACCAAGGACAGGGGGCAGGACGGCTACACCTTC
CASTKDRGQDGYTF
>-|TRBV6-5|TRBD1|TRBJ2-3
TGTGCCAGCAGCGTTCGGGACAGCAGCACAGATACGCAGTATTTT
CASSVRDSSTDTQYF
>once|TRBV5-1|TRBD1|TRBJ2-7
TGCGCCAGCAGCGCGCGCGACAGGGGGGACTACGAGCAGTACTTC
CASSARDRGDYEQYF
>once|TRBV21-1|-|TRBJ2-2
TGTGCCAGCAGCAAATTCAGCACCGGGGAGCTGTTTTTT
CASSKFSTGELFF
>-|TRBV28|-|TRBJ1-1
TGTGCCAGCAGTTTATGGGACGGTAACACTGAAGCTTTCTTT
CASSLWDGNTEAFF
>-|TRBV19|TRBD1|TRBJ1-1
TGTGCCAGTAGAAAAACGGGACAGGGGGCCGCTGAAGCTTTCTTT
CASRKTGQGAAEAFF
>-|TRBV2|-|TRBJ2-7
TGTGCCAGCAGAGGGGACGGCCACTACGAGCAGTACTTC
CASRGDGHYEQYF
>-|TRBV29-1|-|TRBJ1-1
TGCAGCGTCGGGGGGCGGCAGGGGACGGGGACTTTCTTT
CSVGGRQGTGTFF
>-|TRBV10-3|TRBD2|TRBJ2-1
TGTGCCATCAGTGCACTAGCGGGAGGGAGCTCCTACAATGAGCAGTTCTTC
CAISALAGGSSYNEQFF
>-|TRBV7-9|TRBD2|TRBJ2-1
TGTGCCAGCAGCTTAGAGTCGCGTCTAGCGGGGCTGTACAATGAGCAGTTCTTC
CASSLESRLAGLYNEQFF
>-|TRBV14|-|TRBJ2-5
TGTGCCAGCCGTAGGAGCGGAGAGACCCAGTACTTC
CASRRSGETQYF
>once|TRBV2|-|TRBJ2-7
TGTGCCAGCAGCCTCCGGGCCCTAAATATCTACGGTGTGTACTTC
CASSLRALNIYGVYF
>-|TRBV5-1|-|TRBJ2-1
TGCGCCAGCAGCTGGACAGGTTCGGGAGACAATGAGCAGTTCTTC
CASSWTGSGDNEQFF
>-|TRBV5-1|TRBD2|TRBJ2-1
TGCGCCAGCACTACCCCGGGAGGGCCCTACAATGAGCAGTTCTTC
CASTTPGGPYNEQFF
>-|TRBV9|-|TRBJ1-4
TGTGCCAGCAGCGAGGGCCCACGCGGTGAAAAACTGTTTTTT
CASSEGPRGEKLFF
>-|TRBV5-1|TRBD1|TRBJ2-2
TGCGCCAGCAGCTCACAGGGGGCATCGAACACCGGGGAGCTGTTTTTT
CASSSQGASNTGELFF
>-|TRBV7-9|-|TRBJ2-5
TGTGCCACTGGTGGGGAGACCCAGTACTTC
CATGGETQYF
>once|TRBV4-1|-|TRBJ2-1
TGCGCCAGCAGCCAGCCCTCGGAGAATGAGCAGTTCTTC
CASSQPSENEQFF
>-|TRBV28|-|TRBJ1-2
TGTGCCATCTTAGTCCTGGGGGGCGGCTATGGCTACACCTTC
CAILVLGGGYGYTF
>-|TRBV5-8|TRBD2|TRBJ2-3
TGTGCCAGCAGCTTGGCCAAGACTAGCGGTTCAGATACGCAGTATTTT
CASSLAKTSGSDTQYF
>once|TRBV11-2|TRBD2|TRBJ2-5
TGTGCCAGCAGCGTCGCGGGGGTGGAGACCCAGTACTTC
CASSVAGVETQYF
>-|TRBV7-9|TRBD1|TRBJ2-2
TGTGCCAGCGACAACAGGGGTGGGGGCACCGGGGAGCTGTTTTTT
CASDNRGGGTGELFF